This TCR beta chain is from a study of blood T cell repertoires in COVID-19. Study-wide context: Researchers got acute and convalescent COVID-19 samples from the United States, Italy and Spain. The cDNA or gDNA used as material had been derived from T cells, B-cell-depleted T cells, or PBMCs.

TCRdb's copy holds only in-frame clones and misses some; the assay was immunoSEQ multiplex PCR. There are around 160,000 clones in the sample; about 83% occur only once, and 10% lies in the top ten. This receptor was obtained from a woman aged 65 to 85 with COVID-19, enrolled during active disease. Sequences were obtained from peripheral blood.

The CDR3 DNA is TGTGCCAGCAGCCCCCGCCGCGGGGGGGGAGACCAAGAGACCCAGTACTTC. It translates to CASSPRRGGGDQETQYF. The V and J genes are TRBV7-9 and TRBJ2-5; 9 nucleotides align to TRBD2. The CDR3 length is 17 residues. In germline, CDR1 is SEHNR, CDR2 FQNEAQ (reference sequence). J lost 0 bases, V lost 5 bases, and 10 bases had no gene match.